This T cell receptor beta chain was recovered during a study of CD8 T cells in Susac syndrome. Random hexamers were used to reverse transcribe 0.5 to 1 ug of RNA. TCRdb reprocessed the immunoSEQ multiplex PCR reads with MiXCR, giving one entry per CDR3 protein. Among about 130,000 distinct CDR3 sequences listed, 90% to 95% were seen once. As concerns this clonotype: The antigen is undetermined.

The CDR3 runs 14 residues. Germline CDR1 reads SNHLY; CDR2 reads FYNNEI. Trimming stripped 4 bases from V and 5 bases from J, with 14 bases between. Regarding the study as a whole: The number of individuals included in the study's TCR sequencing and HLA analysis was acknowledged as relatively small.

This chain uses TRBV2 with TRBJ2-5; TRBD1 might be the D (6 bases). This sequence originates from a human donor in good health. The sequencing sample was made of CD4+ T cells from PBMCs. As DNA, the CDR3 is TGTGCCAGCAGTGGTCTGGGGGCGGGTGAGACCCAGTACTTC. Protein product: CASSGLGAGETQYF.